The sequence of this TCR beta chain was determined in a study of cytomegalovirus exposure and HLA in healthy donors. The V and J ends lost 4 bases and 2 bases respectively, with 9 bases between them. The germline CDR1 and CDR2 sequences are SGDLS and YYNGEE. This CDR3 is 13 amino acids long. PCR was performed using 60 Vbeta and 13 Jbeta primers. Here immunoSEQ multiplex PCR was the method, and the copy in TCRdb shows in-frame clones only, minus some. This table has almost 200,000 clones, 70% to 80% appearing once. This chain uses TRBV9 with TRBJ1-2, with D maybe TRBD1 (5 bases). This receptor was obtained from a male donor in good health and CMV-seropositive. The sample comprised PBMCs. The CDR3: CASSSTGNYGYTF. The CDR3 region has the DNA TGTGCCAGCAGCTCTACAGGCAACTATGGCTACACCTTC.